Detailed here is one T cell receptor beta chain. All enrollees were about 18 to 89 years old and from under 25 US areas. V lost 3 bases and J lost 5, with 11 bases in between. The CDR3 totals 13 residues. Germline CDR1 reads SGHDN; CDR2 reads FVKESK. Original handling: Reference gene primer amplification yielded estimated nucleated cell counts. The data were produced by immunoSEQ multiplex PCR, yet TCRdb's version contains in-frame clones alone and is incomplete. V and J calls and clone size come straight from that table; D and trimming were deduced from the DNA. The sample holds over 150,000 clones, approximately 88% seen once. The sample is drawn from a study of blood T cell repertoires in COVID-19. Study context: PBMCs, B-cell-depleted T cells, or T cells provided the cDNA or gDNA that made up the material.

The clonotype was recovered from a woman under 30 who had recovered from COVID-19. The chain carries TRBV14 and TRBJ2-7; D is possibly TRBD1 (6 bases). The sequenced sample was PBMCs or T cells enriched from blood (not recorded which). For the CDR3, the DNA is TGTGCCAGCAGCCACGGCAGGGGAAACGAGCAGTACTTC. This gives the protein CASSHGRGNEQYF.